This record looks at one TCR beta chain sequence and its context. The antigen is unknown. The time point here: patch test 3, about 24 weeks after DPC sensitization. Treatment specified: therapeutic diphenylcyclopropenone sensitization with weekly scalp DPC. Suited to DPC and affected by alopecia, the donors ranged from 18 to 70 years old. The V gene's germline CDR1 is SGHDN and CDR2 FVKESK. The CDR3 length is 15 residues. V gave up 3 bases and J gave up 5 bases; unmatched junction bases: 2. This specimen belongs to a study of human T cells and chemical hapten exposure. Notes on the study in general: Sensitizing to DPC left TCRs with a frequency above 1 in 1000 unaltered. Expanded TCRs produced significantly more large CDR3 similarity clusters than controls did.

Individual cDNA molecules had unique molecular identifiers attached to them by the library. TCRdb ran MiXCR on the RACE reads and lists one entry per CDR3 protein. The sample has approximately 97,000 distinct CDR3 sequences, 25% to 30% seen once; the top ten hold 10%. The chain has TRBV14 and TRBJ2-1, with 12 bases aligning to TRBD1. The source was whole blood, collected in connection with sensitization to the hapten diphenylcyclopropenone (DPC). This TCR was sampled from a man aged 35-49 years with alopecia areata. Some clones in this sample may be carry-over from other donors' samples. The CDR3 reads CASSQGTGGNNEQFF. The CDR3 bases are TGTGCCAGCAGCCAGGGGACAGGGGGCAACAATGAGCAGTTCTTC. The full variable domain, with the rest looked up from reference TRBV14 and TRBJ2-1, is EAGVTQFPSHSVIEKGQTVTLRCDPISGHDNLYWYRRVMGKEIKFLLHFVKESKQDESGMPNNRFLAERTGGTYSTLKVQPAELEDSGVYFCASSQGTGGNNEQFFGPGTRLTVL.